The 18 T cell receptor beta chains in this list originate from one sample, sequenced in a study of cytomegalovirus exposure and HLA in healthy donors. A multiplex PCR was run with 60 Vbeta primers and 13 Jbeta primers. Profiled with immunoSEQ multiplex PCR; TCRdb holds only in-frame clones, not every one. Of tens of thousands of clones in the sample, 55% to 65% are singletons; the top ten hold around 2%. Input material: PBMCs. These receptors all stem from a human donor in good health.

The chain has TRBV27 and TRBJ1-6; possibly TRBD1 for D (6 bases). Trimming removed 5 bases from V and 5 bases from J, with 19 bases in between. Germline CDR1 is MNHEY and CDR2 is SMNVEV (reference sequence). The CDR3 loop spans 17 amino acids. This CDR3 is CASSAERGGVDNSPLHF. Here the CDR3 DNA reads TGTGCCAGCAGTGCCGAAAGGGGGGGAGTGGATAATTCACCCCTCCACTTT.

The chain carries TRBV6-6 and TRBJ1-4; 9 bases align to TRBD1. Germline V gives CDR1 MNHNY, CDR2 SVGAGI (reference sequence). The CDR3 consists of 15 residues. V dropped 6 bases and J dropped 0; count of bases not matched to a gene: 2. CDR3 amino acids: CASSRDRATNEKLFF. CDR3 bases: TGTGCCAGCAGCCGGGACAGGGCAACTAATGAAAAACTGTTTTTT.

The chain recombines TRBV5-1 with TRBJ2-7; 8 bases line up with TRBD1. There are 14 residues in the CDR3. The trim removed 3 bases at V and 5 bases at J, leaving 7 bases unmatched. Germline CDR1 SGHRS, CDR2 YFSETQ. The CDR3 loop is CASSSDREGNEQYF. CDR3 in DNA: TGCGCCAGCAGCTCGGACAGGGAAGGAAACGAGCAGTACTTC.

Only a few counts were recorded for this clone. This chain joins TRBV7-3 and TRBJ2-5; D might be TRBD1 (5 bases). The end of the DNA is better explained by TRBJ2-7, so the J call may be wrong. Germline CDR1 is SGHTA and CDR2 is FQGTGA. The CDR3 extends over 13 amino acids. CDR3: CASSLTASYEQYF. CDR3 coding DNA: TGTGCCAGCAGCCTGACAGCGTCCTACGAGCAGTACTTC.

This chain connects TRBV6-1 to TRBJ1-1; D unresolved. Germline values: CDR1 MNHNS, CDR2 SASEGT. With 7 bases removed from V and 8 bases from J, the gap between germline ends came to 20 bases. This CDR3 has 14 amino acids. CDR3: CASTPGRSFTEAFF. The DNA for the CDR3 is TGTGCCAGCACCCCGGGTCGGAGCTTTACAGAAGCTTTCTTT.

Note on this clone: Compared with germline, one end of the junction differs, possibly owing to a read error. The rearrangement uses TRBV7-2 and TRBJ2-7; 7 bases align to TRBD2. The CDR3 covers 13 residues. CDR1 is SGHTA, CDR2 FQGNSA, per germline. CDR3 in DNA: TGTGCCAGCAGCTTCTATGTGGCTAGCGGCTTAATCTTC. It specifies CASSFYVASGLIF.

This clone was picked up a small number of times. This chain links TRBV5-1 with TRBJ2-5; 8 bases line up with TRBD1. CDR1 SGHRS and CDR2 YFSETQ come from the germline V gene. The CDR3 contains 16 residues. With V trimmed by 4 bases and J by 5 bases, 13 bases remained unmatched. DNA of the CDR3: TGCGCCAGCAGCCCCACGACAGGGGCAGTGGGGGAGACCCAGTACTTC. It yields the protein CASSPTTGAVGETQYF.

This clone appeared a single time. V usage is TRBV9 and J usage is TRBJ1-6, with 8 nucleotides matching TRBD1. The CDR3 has 15 amino acids. The V segment lost 0 bases and the J segment 12 bases; nucleotides outside the gene matches: 8. Germline assignment: CDR1 SGDLS and CDR2 YYNGEE. The CDR3: CASSVEGDRPRPLHF. CDR3 coding DNA: TGTGCCAGCAGCGTAGAGGGGGACAGGCCGCGACCCCTCCACTTT.

The V gene is TRBV5-1, the J gene TRBJ1-1; no clear D. The CDR3 consists of 14 residues. The V gene lost 4 bases and the J gene lost 5 bases, with 15 bases spanning the gap. The germline CDR1 and CDR2 sequences are SGHRS and YFSETQ. CDR3 DNA: TGCGCCAGCAGCGGCACACAGTCTGGGACTGAAGCTTTCTTT. It encodes CASSGTQSGTEAFF.

Note on this clone: A read error may account for a junction end that differs from germline. Other DNA sequences in this sample translate to the same CDR3. The rearrangement links TRBV5-1 to TRBJ2-7; tentative D call: TRBD1 (6 bases). Germline V gene data show CDR1 as SGHRS and CDR2 as YFSETQ. The CDR3 spans 15 residues. CDR3 bases: TGCGCCAGTAGCTTGGGGGACAAAAAAGCCTACGAGCAGTACTTC. This encodes CASSLGDKKAYEQYF.

The chain has TRBV28 and TRBJ2-5; D is possibly TRBD1 (5 bases). CDR1 MDHEN and CDR2 SYDVKM come from the germline V gene. The CDR3 has 12 residues. Between the trimmed V and J ends, which lost 6 bases and 5 bases, there was a span of 10 bases. CDR3 loop: CASSLNRETQYF. CDR3 in DNA: TGTGCCAGCAGCCTTAACAGGGAGACCCAGTACTTC. Based on the CDR3 plus reference TRBV28 and TRBJ2-5, the full variable domain is DVKVTQSSRYLVKRTGEKVFLECVQDMDHENMFWYRQDPGLGLRLIYFSYDVKMKEKGDIPEGYSVSREKKERFSLILESASTNQTSMYLCASSLNRETQYFGPGTRLLVL.

The chain couples TRBV5-1 to TRBJ1-1; D may be TRBD1 (6 bases). Trimming pared 3 bases from V and 10 bases from J, leaving 19 bases between. CDR3 size: 14 residues. The germline V gene has CDR1 SGHRS and CDR2 YFSETQ. The CDR3 here is CASSSTRQAQRAFF. The CDR3 nucleotides read TGCGCCAGCAGCTCCACCAGACAGGCACAGAGAGCTTTCTTT.

This clone appeared once. The chain has TRBV9 and TRBJ1-5; tentative D call: TRBD1 (6 bases). The V gene's germline CDR1 is SGDLS and CDR2 YYNGEE. The length of the CDR3 is 15 residues. V was pared by 3 bases and J by 7 bases, with 17 bases between. The CDR3 loop reads CASSAGDSGTQPQHF. CDR3 bases: TGTGCCAGCAGCGCGGGCGACAGTGGGACACAGCCCCAGCATTTT.

The chain joins TRBV18 to TRBJ2-2, with 9 positions matching TRBD1. V shed 4 bases, J shed 5 bases, and the junction held 5 bases outside the gene matches. CDR3 length: 15 amino acids. Looked up from germline, CDR1 is KGHSH and CDR2 is LQKENI. CDR3: CASSQGTGRTGELFF. In nucleotides, the CDR3 is TGTGCCAGCTCACAAGGGACAGGGCGGACCGGGGAGCTGTTTTTT.

The chain employs TRBV7-9 and TRBJ2-3, with 7 bases identical to TRBD1. This CDR3 spans 16 amino acids. V shed 4 bases, J shed 1 base, and the junction held 8 bases outside the gene matches. From germline, CDR1 is SEHNR and CDR2 FQNEAQ (reference sequence). The DNA of the CDR3 is TGTGCCAGCAGCTCCCGACAGGGTGGAGGCACAGATACGCAGTATTTT. Translating it yields CASSSRQGGGTDTQYF. The full variable domain, in which reference TRBV7-9 and TRBJ2-3 provide the parts outside the CDR3, is DTGVSQNPRHKITKRGQNVTFRCDPISEHNRLYWYRQTLGQGPEFLTYFQNEAQLEKSRLLSDRFSAERPKGSFSTLEIQRTEQGDSAMYLCASSSRQGGGTDTQYFGPGTRLTVL.

J is TRBJ1-2 and V is TRBV11-3; D unresolved. Germline V gene lookup returns CDR1 SGHNT and CDR2 YENEEA. This CDR3 region has 13 residues. Trimming shortened V by 5 bases and J by 2 bases, and 9 bases separated the two germline ends. The chain's CDR3 is CASSPGFNYGYTF. The CDR3 nucleotides read TGTGCCAGCAGCCCGGGATTCAACTATGGCTACACCTTC.

The chain recombines TRBV5-1 with TRBJ2-7; possible D gene TRBD1, 6 bases. This CDR3 has 13 amino acids. V lost 4 bases and J lost 1, with 9 bases in between. Germline CDR1 SGHRS, CDR2 YFSETQ. The CDR3 DNA reads as TGCGCCAGCAGCGCGGACAGTTCCTACGAGCAGTACTTC. This encodes CASSADSSYEQYF.

The V call is TRBV2, the J call TRBJ1-2; 11 nucleotides align to TRBD1. This CDR3 contains 14 residues. Per the germline V gene, CDR1 is SNHLY and CDR2 is FYNNEI. The junction had 3 bases not matched to a gene; V was cut back by 6 bases and J by 3 bases. The CDR3 here is CASSGQGAYYGYTF. Written as DNA, the CDR3 is TGTGCCAGCAGCGGACAGGGGGCCTACTATGGCTACACCTTC. The full variable domain, rest sourced from reference TRBV2 and TRBJ1-2, is EPEVTQTPSHQVTQMGQEVILRCVPISNHLYFYWYRQILGQKVEFLVSFYNNEISEKSEIFDDQFSVERPDGSNFTLKIRSTKLEDSAMYFCASSGQGAYYGYTFGSGTRLTVV.